The 13 T cell receptor beta chains presented below share a single source sample, sequenced in a study of post-analysis software for immune sequencing data. Findings of the study overall: Five TRBV segments, including TRBV5-6, TRBV5-1 and TRBV20-1, were more frequent in patients than controls.

For these receptors, no antigen is known. TCR beta libraries were prepared from cDNA with unique molecular identifiers. From the PCR reads, TCRdb called clonotypes with MiXCR, one entry per CDR3 protein. The sample has around 710,000 distinct CDR3 sequences; about half are singletons. The sample comprised blood. These TCRs come from a girl under 18 with multiple sclerosis.

The chain recombines TRBV2 with TRBJ2-5, with D possibly TRBD1 on 6 matching bases. There are 14 residues in the CDR3. V lost 7 bases and J 3 bases, leaving 15 bases between the germline ends. Germline CDR1 SNHLY, CDR2 FYNNEI. CDR3 nucleotide sequence: TGTGCCAGCACGTCCCATGGGGGCGAAGAGACCCAGTACTTC. The encoded protein is CASTSHGGEETQYF.

The chain is built from TRBV7-2 and TRBJ2-4; 7 bases fit TRBD1. Germline assignment: CDR1 SGHTA and CDR2 FQGNSA. V was pared by 5 bases and J by 9 bases, with 7 bases of the junction left unmatched. CDR3 size: 13 residues. The CDR3 sequence: CASSRRGSGIQYF. The DNA of the CDR3 is TGTGCCAGCAGCCGCAGGGGGTCTGGCATTCAGTACTTC.

The chain carries TRBV20-1 and TRBJ2-1; 8 nucleotides line up with TRBD2. V shed 6 bases, J shed 4 bases, and the junction held 17 bases outside the gene matches. Germline CDR1 and CDR2: DFQATT and SNEGSKA (reference sequence). This CDR3 spans 17 amino acids. This chain's CDR3 is CSAYPPGGTYEYNEQFF. In DNA form, the CDR3 reads TGCAGTGCGTATCCCCCGGGGGGGACCTACGAATACAATGAGCAGTTCTTC.

This clonotype appeared a single time. The V gene is TRBV9, the J gene TRBJ2-1; no reliable D call. The CDR3 consists of 14 residues. Trimming pared 0 bases from V and 3 bases from J, leaving 7 bases between. Germline V CDR1 and CDR2: SGDLS, YYNGEE. CDR3 region: CASSVGLLYNEQFF. The CDR3 coding sequence is TGTGCCAGCAGCGTAGGGCTACTCTACAATGAGCAGTTCTTC.

This clonotype was seen more than once but under ten times. The chain links TRBV5-1 to TRBJ1-2; 10 nucleotides match TRBD1. The V gene end was trimmed by 4 bases and the J gene end by 4 bases; junction bases not matched to a gene: 4. This CDR3 comprises 14 residues. CDR1 and CDR2 (germline): SGHRS, YFSETQ. This chain's CDR3 is CASSGTGEGYGYTF. CDR3 DNA: TGCGCCAGCAGCGGGACAGGGGAGGGCTATGGCTACACCTTC.

This clonotype was counted between two and nine times. V gene TRBV5-1 combines with J gene TRBJ2-5, with D unclear. V lost 5 bases and J lost 5, with 10 bases in between. The CDR3 runs to 12 residues. Per the germline V gene, CDR1 is SGHRS and CDR2 is YFSETQ. The CDR3 protein is CASSRMGETQYF. The CDR3 coding sequence is TGCGCCAGCAGTCGGATGGGGGAGACCCAGTACTTC. The whole variable domain, remainder taken from reference TRBV5-1 and TRBJ2-5, is KAGVTQTPRYLIKTRGQQVTLSCSPISGHRSVSWYQQTPGQGLQFLFEYFSETQRNKGNFPGRFSGRQFSNSRSEMNVSTLELGDSALYLCASSRMGETQYFGPGTRLLVL.

This clonotype has only a few counts. The chain carries TRBV9 and TRBJ2-1, with a possible D match to TRBD2 (6 bases). Trimming took off 2 bases at V and 0 bases at J, with 9 bases between the two ends. The length of the CDR3 is 15 residues. Germline CDR1 is SGDLS and CDR2 is YYNGEE. CDR3 amino acids: CASSVLANSYNEQFF. As DNA, the CDR3 is TGTGCCAGCAGCGTTCTAGCGAACTCCTACAATGAGCAGTTCTTC.

The chain joins TRBV7-9 to TRBJ1-1; D remains ambiguous. Trimming left V 4 bases short and J 1 base short, with 7 bases between. The length of the CDR3 is 13 residues. The germline CDR1 and CDR2 sequences are SEHNR and FQNEAQ (reference sequence). CDR3 nucleotide sequence: TGTGCCAGCAGCTCAGCGGAGAACACTGAAGCTTTCTTT. It yields the protein CASSSAENTEAFF.

Turning to this clonotype: At one end, the junction sequence differs from germline, possibly due to a read error. The chain couples TRBV20-1 to TRBJ2-6; a weak D match, TRBD1 (5 bases). Germline loops: CDR1 DFQATT, CDR2 SNEGSKA (reference sequence). The CDR3 sequence is 12 residues long. The CDR3 reads CSARVGANVPTF. DNA for the CDR3: TGCAGTGCTAGAGTTGGGGCCAACGTCCCGACTTTC.

The rearrangement uses TRBV29-1 and TRBJ1-1; D perhaps matches TRBD1 (5 bases). Germline V gives CDR1 SQVTM, CDR2 ANQGSEA. The V gene lost 7 bases and the J gene lost 0 bases, with 15 bases spanning the gap. The CDR3 has 14 residues. The CDR3 reads CSARRGVMNTEAFF. The DNA of the CDR3 is TGCAGCGCCCGGCGGGGGGTCATGAACACTGAAGCTTTCTTT.

The chain links TRBV29-1 to TRBJ2-7; 8 bases match TRBD1. The trim removed 3 bases at V and 3 bases at J, leaving 7 bases unmatched. The CDR3 consists of 14 residues. Germline V CDR1 and CDR2: SQVTM, ANQGSEA. Here the CDR3 DNA reads TGCAGCGTTGAGGGCAGGGGGCTTGGCTACGAGCAGTACTTC. Translation: CSVEGRGLGYEQYF.

The rearrangement links TRBV24-1 to TRBJ1-5; D might be TRBD1 (5 bases). Trimming stripped 4 bases from V and 4 bases from J, with 10 bases between. Germline lookup yields CDR1 KGHDR and CDR2 SFDVKD. The CDR3 has 14 amino acids. CDR3 sequence reads: CATSDLSGNQPQHF. CDR3 nucleotide sequence: TGTGCCACCAGTGACCTCTCAGGGAATCAGCCCCAGCATTTT.

The rearrangement links TRBV10-3 to TRBJ2-1; 12 bases fit TRBD2. The V and J ends lost 4 bases and 5 bases, in that order; junction bases with no gene match: 6. The length of the CDR3 is 16 residues. CDR1 is ENHRY, CDR2 SYGVKD, per germline. In nucleotides, the CDR3 is TGTGCCATCAGTGGGGGACTAGCGGGCACAGACAATGAGCAGTTCTTC. It specifies CAISGGLAGTDNEQFF.